The T cell receptor (beta chain) under discussion was sequenced for a study of blood T cells in healthy people across ages. Study results and caveats: Estimates drawn from one million T cells were deemed to understate diversity.

About this clonotype itself: Its antigen is currently unknown.

Isolation recovered at least 6 million PBMCs from every sample. The CDR3 is made up of 15 amino acids. Trimming left V 2 bases short and J 7 bases short, with 14 bases between. The V gene's germline CDR1 is SGHDN and CDR2 FVKESK. Sample-barcoded 5' priming and a J-beta primer mix drove a second PCR of 7 to 11 cycles. Each cDNA molecule carried a tag from a template-switch adaptor that contained 12 random nucleotides. In TCRdb, the 5' RACE reads were re-called with MiXCR into one record per CDR3 protein. The sample gives some 860,000 distinct CDR3 sequences, 56% of which show up once; 20% to 30% is in the top ten.

The sample was blood. The chain has TRBV14 and TRBJ2-2; D is undetermined. The clonotype comes from a man aged 40-49 years in good health. CDR3 DNA: TGTGCCAGCAGCCAACCTCTCTATGGGATCGGGGAGCTGTTTTTT. It yields the protein CASSQPLYGIGELFF.